This T cell receptor beta chain originates from a study of early T cells in non-severe SARS-CoV-2 infection. This clonotype occurred many times. The CDR3 has 16 amino acids. Trimming at V came to 5 bases and at J to 0 bases, leaving 12 bases not matched to a gene. CDR1 is DFQATT, CDR2 SNEGSKA, per germline (reference sequence). Each CDR3 protein is one row after TCRdb ran MiXCR on the 5' RACE reads. The sample holds about 69,000 distinct CDR3 sequences, about 9% seen once. The gene calls are TRBV20-1 and TRBJ1-1; TRBD1 aligns across 7 bases. Sequencing used whole blood. The clonotype comes from an adult who was a healthcare worker with PCR-confirmed SARS-CoV-2 infection or an uninfected control (not recorded which). CDR3 nucleotides: TGCAGTGCTGACCAAAGGGGGCCGCGGATGAACACTGAAGCTTTCTTT. Encoded protein: CSADQRGPRMNTEAFF.